Below, 12 T cell receptor beta chains from the same sample are listed, as sequenced in a study of blood T cells in healthy people across ages. With a J-beta primer mix and a sample-barcoded 5' primer, a second PCR ran about 6 to 11 cycles. TCRdb analysed the 5' RACE reads with MiXCR anew, one entry per CDR3 protein. The table includes 650,000 or so distinct CDR3 sequences, around 52% detected once. Material: blood. Source of these receptors: a woman older than 75 in good health.

Concerning this clonotype itself: One base away lies a much larger clone, so this may be a sequencing read error. The gene calls are TRBV3-1 and TRBJ2-3; D uncertain. The V gene's germline CDR1 is LGHDT and CDR2 YNNKEL (reference sequence). The CDR3 is made up of 13 amino acids. CDR3 sequence reads: CASGQGPTDTQYF. The CDR3 DNA reads TGTGCCAGCGGCCAAGGGCCGACAGATACGCAGTATTTT.

This clonotype was counted only a few times. The chain links TRBV2 to TRBJ2-2; D is possibly TRBD1 or TRBD2 (6 bases each). The CDR3 loop spans 17 amino acids. Trimming removed 4 bases at V and 0 bases at J, with 15 bases between. CDR1 is SNHLY, CDR2 FYNNEI, per germline. In DNA, the CDR3 is TGTGCCAGCAGTGGCCCCCACGGGGGCGCGAACACCGGGGAGCTGTTTTTT. This translates into CASSGPHGGANTGELFF.

This sequence joins TRBV4-3 and TRBJ2-3; the D gene is possibly TRBD2 (6 bases). V was shortened by 4 bases and J by 1 base, with 18 bases between the two germline ends. Looked up from germline, CDR1 is LGHNA and CDR2 is YSLEER. This CDR3 has 17 residues. The chain's CDR3 is CASSPTAASGGTDTQYF. CDR3 nucleotides: TGCGCCAGCAGCCCGACGGCAGCGTCGGGGGGCACAGATACGCAGTATTTT.

Details on this clonotype: This could be a read error, since a much larger clone is one nucleotide away. The chain combines TRBV20-1 with TRBJ2-4; D unclear. TRBJ2-5 explains the end of the DNA better; the J call may be wrong. The germline V gene has CDR1 DFQATT and CDR2 SNEGSKA (reference sequence). The CDR3 is 12 residues long. CDR3 nucleotides: TGCAGTGCTGGTTTACAGCAAGAGACCCAGTACTTC. Its translation is CSAGLQQETQYF.

This clonotype was seen more than once but under ten times. The gene calls are TRBV14 and TRBJ1-1, with TRBD1 matching over 9 bases. V shed 5 bases, J shed 4 bases, and the junction held 8 bases outside the gene matches. Germline V CDR1 and CDR2: SGHDN, FVKESK. The CDR3 sequence is 15 residues long. The CDR3 loop reads CASSLLTGGVTEAFF. The CDR3 coding sequence is TGTGCCAGCAGCTTGCTGACAGGGGGAGTCACTGAAGCTTTCTTT. Combining the CDR3 with reference TRBV14 and TRBJ1-1 gives the whole variable domain EAGVTQFPSHSVIEKGQTVTLRCDPISGHDNLYWYRRVMGKEIKFLLHFVKESKQDESGMPNNRFLAERTGGTYSTLKVQPAELEDSGVYFCASSLLTGGVTEAFFGQGTRLTVV.

There are many counts of this clonotype. This chain connects TRBV20-1 to TRBJ2-5; D is uncertain. The CDR3 length is 12 residues. The germline CDR1 and CDR2 sequences are DFQATT and SNEGSKA (reference sequence). Trimming took off 6 bases at V and 2 bases at J, with 10 bases between the two ends. CDR3 DNA sequence: TGCAGTGCGGTCTGGGGTCAAGAGACCCAGTACTTC. This sequence encodes CSAVWGQETQYF.

Points on this clonotype: Since a much larger clone is just one base distant, this may be a read error. V usage is TRBV3-1 and J usage is TRBJ2-1, with D tentatively TRBD2 (6 bases). The CDR3 spans 15 residues. CDR1 and CDR2 from the germline V gene are LGHDT and YNNKEL (reference sequence). Trimming shortened V by 4 bases and J by 5 bases, and 15 bases separated the two germline ends. CDR3 protein: CASSRASGPNNEQFF. The CDR3 bases are TGTGCCAGCAGCCGTGCAAGCGGGCCGAACAATGAGCAGTTCTTC.

As regards this clonotype: A much larger clone differs from this one at a single base, so this may be a read error. The chain employs TRBV12-3 or TRBV12-4 and TRBJ2-1; possible D gene TRBD1, 5 bases. V lost 7 bases and J lost 5, with 15 bases in between. The CDR3 spans 14 residues. Written as DNA, the CDR3 is TGTGCCAGCACCTTGGGGCGGCTTGACAATGAGCAGTTCTTC. Translated: CASTLGRLDNEQFF.

A remark on this clonotype: A much larger clone differs by one base, so this may be a read error. This chain connects TRBV6-2 or TRBV6-3 to TRBJ2-7, with 7 bases aligning to TRBD2. Germline V gene data show CDR1 as MNHEY and CDR2 as SVGEGT. V lost 7 bases to trimming and J lost 2 bases; unmatched junction nucleotides: 17. The CDR3 is 17 residues long. CDR3 DNA sequence: TGTGCCAGCATAAGTGGGCTGGCGGGAGAAGTTCCCTACGAGCAGTACTTC. It encodes CASISGLAGEVPYEQYF.

The V call is TRBV20-1, the J call TRBJ2-3; possibly TRBD2 for D (5 bases). This CDR3 has 15 residues. V was trimmed by 6 bases and J by 5 bases, leaving 21 bases between them. Germline V lookup: CDR1 DFQATT, CDR2 SNEGSKA (reference sequence). In DNA, the CDR3 is TGCAGTGCCCGGAGGCTGAATTCAGTAGAAGATACGCAGTATTTT. This sequence encodes CSARRLNSVEDTQYF.

The CDR3 nucleotides read TGTGCCAGCTCAGAACGACAGGGGGCGAACACCGGGGAGCTGTTTTTT. Translated, it gives CASSERQGANTGELFF. The chain uses TRBV18 and TRBJ2-2; 9 bases line up with TRBD1. The V gene's germline CDR1 is KGHSH and CDR2 LQKENI. V dropped 5 bases and J dropped 0; count of bases not matched to a gene: 4. The length of the CDR3 is 16 residues.

This clonotype was observed a handful of times. The chain links TRBV30 to TRBJ1-5; D is undetermined. The CDR3 consists of 14 residues. V lost 3 bases and J 1 base, leaving 10 bases between the germline ends. Germline values: CDR1 GTSNPN, CDR2 SVGIG (reference sequence). The CDR3 sequence is CAWSGVGSNQPQHF. The CDR3 bases are TGTGCCTGGAGCGGCGTCGGCAGCAATCAGCCCCAGCATTTT.